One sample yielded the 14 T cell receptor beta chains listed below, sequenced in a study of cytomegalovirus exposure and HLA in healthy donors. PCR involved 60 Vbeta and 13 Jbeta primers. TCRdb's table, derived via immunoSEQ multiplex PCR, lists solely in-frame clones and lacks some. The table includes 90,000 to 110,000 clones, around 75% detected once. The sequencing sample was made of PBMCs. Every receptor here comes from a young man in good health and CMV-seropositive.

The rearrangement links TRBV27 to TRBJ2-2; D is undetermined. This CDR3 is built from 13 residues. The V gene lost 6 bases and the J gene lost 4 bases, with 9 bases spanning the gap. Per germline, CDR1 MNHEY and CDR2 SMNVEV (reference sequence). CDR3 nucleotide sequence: TGTGCCAGCAGGGAGTATGCCACCGGGGAGCTGTTTTTT. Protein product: CASREYATGELFF.

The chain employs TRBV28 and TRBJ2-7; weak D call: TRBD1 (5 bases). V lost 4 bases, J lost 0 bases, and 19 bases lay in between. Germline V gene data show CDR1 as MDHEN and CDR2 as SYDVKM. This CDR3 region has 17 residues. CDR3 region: CASSSILGRAISYEQYF. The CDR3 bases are TGTGCCAGCAGTTCGATTCTCGGCAGGGCGATCTCCTACGAGCAGTACTTC.

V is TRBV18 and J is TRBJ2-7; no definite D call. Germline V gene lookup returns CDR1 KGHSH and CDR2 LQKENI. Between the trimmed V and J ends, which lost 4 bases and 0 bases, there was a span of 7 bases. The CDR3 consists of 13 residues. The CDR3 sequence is CASSLTSSYEQYF. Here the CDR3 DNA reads TGTGCCAGCTCACTGACATCCTCCTACGAGCAGTACTTC.

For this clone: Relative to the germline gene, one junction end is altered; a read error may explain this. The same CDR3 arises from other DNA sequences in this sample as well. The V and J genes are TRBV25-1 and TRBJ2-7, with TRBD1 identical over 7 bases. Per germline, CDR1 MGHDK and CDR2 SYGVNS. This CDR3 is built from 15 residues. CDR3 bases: TGTGCCAGCAGTGAAGGGAACAGGGGTTGGTACGAACAGTACTTC. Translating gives CASSEGNRGWYEQYF.

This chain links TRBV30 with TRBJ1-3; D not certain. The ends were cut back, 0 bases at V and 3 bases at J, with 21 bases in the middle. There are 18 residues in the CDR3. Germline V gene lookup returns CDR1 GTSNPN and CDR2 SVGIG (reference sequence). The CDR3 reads CAWSVSTHLRGNGNTIYF. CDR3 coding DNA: TGTGCCTGGAGTGTAAGTACTCATCTACGGGGTAATGGAAACACCATATATTTT. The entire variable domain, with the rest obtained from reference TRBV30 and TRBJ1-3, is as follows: SQTIHQWPATLVQPVGSPLSLECTVEGTSNPNLYWYRQAAGRGLQLLFYSVGIGQISSEVPQNLSASRPQDRQFILSSKKLLLSDSGFYLCAWSVSTHLRGNGNTIYFGEGSWLTVV.

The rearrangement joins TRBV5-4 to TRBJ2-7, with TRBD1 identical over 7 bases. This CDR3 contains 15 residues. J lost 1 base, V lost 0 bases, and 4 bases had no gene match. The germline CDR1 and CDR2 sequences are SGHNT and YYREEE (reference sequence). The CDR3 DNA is TGTGCCAGCAGCTTGGCCGGCAGGGGGTCCTACGAGCAGTACTTC. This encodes CASSLAGRGSYEQYF.

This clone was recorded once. This chain's CDR3 is CASNGRPNTGELFF. The DNA for the CDR3 is TGTGCCAGCAATGGGCGCCCGAACACCGGGGAGCTGTTTTTT. The chain carries TRBV28 and TRBJ2-2; no clear D. CDR3 length: 14 residues. V was shortened by 7 bases and J by 0 bases, with 9 bases between the two germline ends. CDR1 is MDHEN and CDR2 is SYDVKM in the germline V gene.

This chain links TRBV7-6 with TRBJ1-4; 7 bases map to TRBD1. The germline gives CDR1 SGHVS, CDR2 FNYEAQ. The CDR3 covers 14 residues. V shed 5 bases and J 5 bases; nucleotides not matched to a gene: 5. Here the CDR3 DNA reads TGTGCCAGCAGCCCACAGGGGAGGAATGAAAAACTGTTTTTT. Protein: CASSPQGRNEKLFF.

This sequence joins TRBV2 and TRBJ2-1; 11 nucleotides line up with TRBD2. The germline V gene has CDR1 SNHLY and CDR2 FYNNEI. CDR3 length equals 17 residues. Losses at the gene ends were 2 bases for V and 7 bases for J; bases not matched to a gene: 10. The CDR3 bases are TGTGCCAGCAGTGAAAGGTTAATAGCGGGGGGGCGGAATGAGCAGTTCTTC. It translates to CASSERLIAGGRNEQFF.

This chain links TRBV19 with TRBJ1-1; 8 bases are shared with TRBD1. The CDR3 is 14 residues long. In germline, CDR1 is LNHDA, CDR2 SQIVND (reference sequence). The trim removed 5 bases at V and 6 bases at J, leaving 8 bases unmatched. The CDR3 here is CASSGQGPRAEAFF. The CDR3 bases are TGTGCCAGTAGTGGACAGGGCCCGCGGGCTGAAGCTTTCTTT.

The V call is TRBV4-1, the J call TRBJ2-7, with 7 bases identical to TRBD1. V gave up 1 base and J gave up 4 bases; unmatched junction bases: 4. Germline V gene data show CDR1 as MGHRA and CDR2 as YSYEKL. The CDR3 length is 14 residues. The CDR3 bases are TGCGCCAGCAGCCAAGGACAGGGAGTGTACGAGCAGTACTTC. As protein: CASSQGQGVYEQYF.

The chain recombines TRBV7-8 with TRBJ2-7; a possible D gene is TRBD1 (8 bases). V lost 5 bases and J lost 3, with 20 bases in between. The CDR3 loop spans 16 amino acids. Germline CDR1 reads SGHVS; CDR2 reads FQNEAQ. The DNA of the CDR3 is TGTGCCAGCAGCCGTGGGGGGGACAGGAGTCACTACGAGCAGTACTTC. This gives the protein CASSRGGDRSHYEQYF.

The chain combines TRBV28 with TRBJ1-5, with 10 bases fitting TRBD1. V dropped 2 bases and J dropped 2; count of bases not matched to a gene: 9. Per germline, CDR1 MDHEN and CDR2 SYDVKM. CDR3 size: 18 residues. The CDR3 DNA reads TGTGCCAGCAGTTTAGCCCCGGGACAGGGGAAAGGCAATCAGCCCCAGCATTTT. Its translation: CASSLAPGQGKGNQPQHF.

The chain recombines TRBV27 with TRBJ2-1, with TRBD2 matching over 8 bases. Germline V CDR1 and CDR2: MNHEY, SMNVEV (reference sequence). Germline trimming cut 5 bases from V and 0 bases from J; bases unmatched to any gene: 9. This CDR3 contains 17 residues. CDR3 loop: CASSTSRGGSSYNEQFF. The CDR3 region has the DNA TGTGCCAGCAGTACAAGCCGGGGGGGGAGCTCCTACAATGAGCAGTTCTTC.